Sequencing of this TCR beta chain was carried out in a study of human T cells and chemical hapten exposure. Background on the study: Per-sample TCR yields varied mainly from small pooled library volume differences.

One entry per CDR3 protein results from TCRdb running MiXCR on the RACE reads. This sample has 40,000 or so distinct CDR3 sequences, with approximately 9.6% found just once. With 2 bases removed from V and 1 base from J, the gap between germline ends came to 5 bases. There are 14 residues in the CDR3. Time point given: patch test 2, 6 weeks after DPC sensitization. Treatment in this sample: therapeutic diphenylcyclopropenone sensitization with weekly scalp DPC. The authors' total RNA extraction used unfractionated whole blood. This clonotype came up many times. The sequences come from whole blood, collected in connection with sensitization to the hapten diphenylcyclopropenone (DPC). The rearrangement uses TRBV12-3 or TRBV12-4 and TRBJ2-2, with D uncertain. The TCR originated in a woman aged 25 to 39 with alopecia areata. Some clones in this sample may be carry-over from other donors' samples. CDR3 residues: CASSLFENTGELFF. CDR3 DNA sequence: TGTGCCAGCAGTTTATTCGAGAACACCGGGGAGCTGTTTTTT.